This T cell receptor beta chain derives from a study of shared clonotypes between healthy human individuals. Study information: The study drew on a couple of women and a few men aged 18 to 49 as donors.

Comments on this clone: The antigen is undetermined.

The CDR3 extends over 16 amino acids. Looked up from germline, CDR1 is SGHTA and CDR2 is FQGTGA. Unmatched junction bases numbered 5, after V lost 4 bases and J lost 2 bases. Broader study findings: Generation probabilities of non-shared clonotypes were lower (relative to those shared by all four donors).

Terminally differentiated effector memory CD45RA+ cells were left out of the naive CD8 fraction, which was CD45RO-negative and positively selected for CCR7. All donors were healthy HIV-negative adults lacking recent acute infections or vaccinations. Repertoires were generated with immunoSEQ multiplex PCR, while TCRdb's copy carries only in-frame clones and drops some. The sample carries some 2,100,000 clones, approximately 94% recorded once. Input material: naive CD8+ T cells from PBMCs. The receptor comes from a man between 18 and 29 years old in good health. Some clones in this sample may be carry-over from other donors' samples. The chain recombines TRBV7-3 with TRBJ2-1, with 10 bases matching TRBD2. The CDR3 spells CASSSSGRAAYNEQFF. In DNA, the CDR3 is TGTGCCAGCAGCTCGAGCGGGAGGGCCGCCTACAATGAGCAGTTCTTC.